This is a list of T cell receptor beta chains from one sample in a study of breast tumors, draining lymph nodes, adjacent tissues. MiXCR was run by TCRdb on the multiplex PCR reads, yielding one entry per CDR3 protein. The sample yields some 170,000 distinct CDR3 sequences, approximately 30% seen once. The sample taken for sequencing was axillary lymph node tissue. All receptors derive from a female donor with breast cancer. Some clones in this sample may be carry-over from other donors' samples. Both conserved end residues are part of each CDR3. D genes are given only for firm matches. The listing skips clone size in some rows; elsewhere it reads once, few, many or a size class.

>many|TRBV19|NA|TRBJ1-6
TGTGCCAGTACGTTCAGCTCCTATAATTCACCCCTCCACTTT
CASTFSSYNSPLHF
>NA|TRBV7-9|TRBD2|TRBJ2-7
TGTGCCAGCATCCCTGGGGTATACGTAGCGGGAGAGTACGAGCAGTACTTC
CASIPGVYVAGEYEQYF
>many|TRBV2|NA|TRBJ2-1
TGTGCCAGCACTAAGGAACCGGTGCAGTTCTTC
CASTKEPVQFF
>many|TRBV5-6|NA|TRBJ2-2
TGTGCCAGCAGCTGGGGCCAGGTGAACACCGGGGAGCTGTTTTTT
CASSWGQVNTGELFF
>NA|TRBV5-6|TRBD1|TRBJ2-6
TGTGCCAGCAGCTACCCGACAGGGCTCAGGACCTCTGGGGCCAACGTCCTGACTTTC
CASSYPTGLRTSGANVLTF
>NA|TRBV10-3|NA|TRBJ1-6
TGTGCCATCAGTGAATCCCGGGACCGGTTAATTCACCCCCCCCACTTT
CAISESRDRLIHPPHF
>NA|TRBV20-1|TRBD1|TRBJ2-5
TGCAGTGCCGTGGGACAGGGGGTCCAAGAGACCCAGTACTTC
CSAVGQGVQETQYF
>many|TRBV11-2|NA|TRBJ2-7
TGTGCCAGCCGGCCAGGGGCGGGAGAGCAGTACTTC
CASRPGAGEQYF
>many|TRBV7-9|NA|TRBJ2-1
TGTGCCAGCAGCTCCCCCCTAGCTGTAACCTACAATGAGCAGTTCTTC
CASSSPLAVTYNEQFF
>NA|TRBV12-3/TRBV12-4|NA|TRBJ2-1
TGTGCCAGCAGTTTGTCGACACGGGGAGATGAGCAGTTCTTC
CASSLSTRGDEQFF
>many|TRBV30|TRBD1|TRBJ2-6
TGTGCCATACAGGGGACTGGGGCCAACGTCCTGACTTTC
CAIQGTGANVLTF
>many|TRBV13|NA|TRBJ2-7
TGTGCCAGTGGTTACGAGCAGTACTTC
CASGYEQYF
>NA|TRBV25-1|TRBD1|TRBJ2-5
TGTGCCAGCAGTATCAACTACAGGGGACCCGGGACCCAGCACTTC
CASSINYRGPGTQHF
>many|TRBV20-1|TRBD2|TRBJ2-7
TGCAGTGCTAGTGGGATAAGGACTAGGATGACCTACGAGCAGTACTTC
CSASGIRTRMTYEQYF
>NA|TRBV24-1|NA|TRBJ1-2
TGTGCCACCAGTGACGGTACACTCAGCCGCTACACCTTC
CATSDGTLSRYTF
>many|TRBV19|NA|TRBJ2-5
TGTGCCACCCGAGAGGGTTTTGGACTGGGGGGGACCCAGTACTTC
CATREGFGLGGTQYF
>NA|TRBV19|NA|TRBJ1-6
TGTGCTAGTAGGCAGAATAATTCACCCCTCCACTTT
CASRQNNSPLHF
>NA|TRBV28|NA|TRBJ1-2
TGTGCCAGCAGTTTAAGAGGGGTTTATGGCTACACCTTC
CASSLRGVYGYTF
>NA|TRBV7-2|NA|TRBJ2-3
TGTGCCAGCAGCTTAGCGGGGAATAGTAGGGATACGCAGTATTTT
CASSLAGNSRDTQYF
>many|TRBV5-8|NA|TRBJ2-7
TGTGCCAGCAGCTTGGTGGGTTCCTACGAGCAGTACTTC
CASSLVGSYEQYF
>NA|TRBV1|NA|TRBJ1-4
TGCCGAGCAACTAATGAAAAACTGTTTTTT
CRATNEKLFF
>many|TRBV2|TRBD1|TRBJ1-6
TGTGCCACCCTTTGGGACAGGGATTCATCCCTCCACTTT
CATLWDRDSSLHF
>NA|TRBV11-2|NA|TRBJ2-7
TGTGCCAGCAGCTTGAATCCTGGGCCAGGCGAGCAGTACTTC
CASSLNPGPGEQYF
>NA|TRBV9|TRBD1|TRBJ1-5
TGTGCCAGCAGCGTAGGTGGGACAGACAATCAGCCCCAGCATTTT
CASSVGGTDNQPQHF
>NA|TRBV25-1|NA|TRBJ2-1
TGTGCCAGCAGTGAATGGCAGGGGCCCTATGAGCAGTTCTTC
CASSEWQGPYEQFF
>many|TRBV11-2|NA|TRBJ2-1
TGTGCCAGCAGCGCGGGACCATTCCGTGAGCAGTTCTTC
CASSAGPFREQFF
>many|TRBV7-9|TRBD1|TRBJ1-5
TGTGCCAGCAGCTCAGCAGGGGGCGGCAATCAGCCCCAGCATTTT
CASSSAGGGNQPQHF
>many|TRBV5-4|NA|TRBJ2-7
TGTGCCAGCAGAGGTCAGGGCTACGAGCAGTACTTC
CASRGQGYEQYF
>many|TRBV6-2/TRBV6-3|NA|TRBJ2-7
TGTGCCAGCAGTTACGGTATTGGTCGGCGCTCCCCTTACGAGCAGTACTTC
CASSYGIGRRSPYEQYF
>many|TRBV7-2|TRBD2|TRBJ2-5
TGTGCCAGCAGCCCACCCGGGGTAGCGGGAGGGTCCCGGACCCAGTACTTC
CASSPPGVAGGSRTQYF
>NA|TRBV7-9|NA|TRBJ2-6
TGTGCCAGCAGCAGAGACTGGGCTCTCTCTGGGGCCAACGTCCTGACTTTC
CASSRDWALSGANVLTF
>many|TRBV20-1|NA|TRBJ2-5
TGCAGTGCTAGCGGGGGAATTAGCCAAGAGACCCAGTACTTC
CSASGGISQETQYF
>NA|TRBV5-4|TRBD1|TRBJ1-1
TGTGCCAGCAGCTTGGCTCGGACAGGGGGCGGCACTGAAGCTTTCTTT
CASSLARTGGGTEAFF
>many|TRBV6-1|NA|TRBJ2-1
TGTGCCAGCCGAAACTGGGGGGAGCAGTTCTTC
CASRNWGEQFF
>NA|TRBV12-3/TRBV12-4|TRBD1|TRBJ2-2
TGTGCCAGCCTTTGGGGACAGGGTTACGGGGAGCTGTTTTTT
CASLWGQGYGELFF
>many|TRBV4-1|NA|TRBJ2-1
TGCGCCAGCAGCCAGCGGGACACGTCTTTGGTCCACAATGAGCAGTTCTTC
CASSQRDTSLVHNEQFF
>many|TRBV5-1|NA|TRBJ2-6
TGCGCCAGCAAGGCCTCTAGCTCTGGGGCCAACGTCCTGACTTTC
CASKASSSGANVLTF
>many|TRBV9|NA|TRBJ2-1
TGTGCCAGCACCCGCGGGATCGGTTACAATGAGCAGTTCTTC
CASTRGIGYNEQFF
>many|TRBV6-2/TRBV6-3|TRBD1|TRBJ1-5
TGTGCCAGCAGTTACCTGGGACAGTTTGATCAGCCCCAGCATTTT
CASSYLGQFDQPQHF
>many|TRBV9|NA|TRBJ1-2
TGTGCCAGCAGCGCACAGGGAGGCGGCTACACCTTC
CASSAQGGGYTF
>many|TRBV6-4|TRBD1|TRBJ2-1
TGTGCCAGCAGTGAGGAGACAGGGATCTACAATGAGCAGTTCTTC
CASSEETGIYNEQFF
>many|TRBV24-1|NA|TRBJ1-4
TGTGCCACCAGCGAGAACGGGTCTGAAAAACTGTTTTTT
CATSENGSEKLFF